This passage covers 18 T cell receptor beta chains from one sample sequenced in a study of blood T cell repertoires in COVID-19. The protocol was immunoSEQ multiplex PCR, while the TCRdb copy is restricted to in-frame clones and leaves out a portion. The sample records 320,000 or so clones, roughly nine tenths being singletons. Sequenced material: PBMCs or T cells enriched from blood (not recorded which). The source of these receptors is a woman in her thirties who had recovered from COVID-19.

The chain couples TRBV9 to TRBJ2-3, with D perhaps matching TRBD1 (5 bases). V was shortened by 1 base and J by 4 bases, with 10 bases between the two germline ends. This CDR3 comprises 14 residues. Germline-derived CDR1 and CDR2 are SGDLS and YYNGEE. CDR3 region: CASSVYRIADTQYF. CDR3 DNA sequence: TGTGCCAGCAGCGTATACAGGATCGCAGATACGCAGTATTTT.

In the case of this clone: Within the sample, other DNA sequences also encode this same CDR3. The rearrangement joins TRBV27 to TRBJ2-3; D unresolved. Trimming removed 0 bases at V and 1 base at J, with 5 bases between. The CDR3 spans 14 residues. CDR1 and CDR2 (germline): MNHEY, SMNVEV (reference sequence). CDR3 in DNA: TGTGCCAGCAGTTTATCTCGTGGCACAGATACGCAGTATTTT. It yields the protein CASSLSRGTDTQYF.

This chain connects TRBV7-2 to TRBJ1-1; D gene uncertain. Trimming took off 5 bases at V and 0 bases at J, with 16 bases between the two ends. Germline V lookup: CDR1 SGHTA, CDR2 FQGNSA. The CDR3 loop spans 16 amino acids. The CDR3 region is CASSLKVAGMNTEAFF. CDR3 coding DNA: TGTGCCAGCAGCCTAAAGGTCGCGGGCATGAACACTGAAGCTTTCTTT.

This clone was counted a few times. The rearrangement uses TRBV5-1 and TRBJ1-2; possible D gene TRBD1, 6 bases. The CDR3 length is 16 residues. Between the trimmed V and J ends, which lost 1 base and 4 bases, there was a span of 17 bases. Per the germline V gene, CDR1 is SGHRS and CDR2 is YFSETQ. DNA of the CDR3: TGCGCCAGCAGCTTGTACCGGAAGGGGGGGTTCTATGGCTACACCTTC. This gives the protein CASSLYRKGGFYGYTF. Together with reference TRBV5-1 and TRBJ1-2, the CDR3 gives the full variable domain: KAGVTQTPRYLIKTRGQQVTLSCSPISGHRSVSWYQQTPGQGLQFLFEYFSETQRNKGNFPGRFSGRQFSNSRSEMNVSTLELGDSALYLCASSLYRKGGFYGYTFGSGTRLTVV.

The J gene is TRBJ2-3, the V gene TRBV19, with 7 bases lining up with TRBD2. V was pared by 6 bases and J by 0 bases, with 3 bases of the junction left unmatched. CDR1 LNHDA and CDR2 SQIVND come from the germline V gene (reference sequence). The CDR3 is 14 residues long. The CDR3 loop is CASRGGRSTDTQYF. CDR3 DNA: TGTGCCAGTAGGGGGGGGAGGAGCACAGATACGCAGTATTTT.

This clone was detected a few times. The gene calls are TRBV9 and TRBJ2-7; no definite D call. Trimming removed 0 bases from V and 0 bases from J, with 13 bases in between. CDR3 length: 16 amino acids. Germline CDR1 SGDLS, CDR2 YYNGEE. CDR3 sequence: CASSVASQSYSYEQYF. For the CDR3, the DNA is TGTGCCAGCAGCGTAGCGTCCCAATCCTACTCCTACGAGCAGTACTTC.

CDR3 nucleotides: TGTGCCAGCAGTCCCACTCAGGGGGTAGGTAATTCACCCCTCCACTTT. Translating gives CASSPTQGVGNSPLHF. The chain has TRBV27 and TRBJ1-6; 7 bases line up with TRBD1. Per the germline V gene, CDR1 is MNHEY and CDR2 is SMNVEV (reference sequence). With V trimmed by 5 bases and J by 6 bases, 10 bases remained unmatched. There are 16 residues in the CDR3.

This sequence joins TRBV3-1 (or the pseudogene TRBV3-2) and TRBJ2-7; 8 bases are shared with TRBD2. The CDR3 runs 15 residues. V lost 1 base, J lost 5 bases, and 7 bases stayed unmatched. Germline lookup yields CDR1 LGHDT and CDR2 YNNKEL (reference sequence). CDR3 DNA sequence: TGTGCCAGCAGCCAAGGTCCGGGGGGGCACGACGAGCAGTACTTC. Translation gives CASSQGPGGHDEQYF.

The chain carries TRBV27 and TRBJ2-7; 11 bases align to TRBD2. The CDR3 is 16 amino acids. V shed 5 bases, J shed 0 bases, and the junction held 6 bases outside the gene matches. Germline-derived CDR1 and CDR2 are MNHEY and SMNVEV (reference sequence). The CDR3 is CASSPLAGGGSYEQYF. In DNA form, the CDR3 reads TGTGCCAGCAGTCCTCTAGCGGGGGGCGGCTCCTACGAGCAGTACTTC.

The V gene is TRBV19, the J gene TRBJ2-1; 10 bases are a match to TRBD1. Germline CDR1 is LNHDA and CDR2 is SQIVND (reference sequence). The junction had 5 bases not matched to a gene; V was cut back by 3 bases and J by 6 bases. The CDR3 length is 15 residues. CDR3 region: CASSMPGQGFNEQFF. CDR3 DNA sequence: TGTGCCAGTAGTATGCCGGGACAGGGGTTCAATGAGCAGTTCTTC.

The V and J genes are TRBV5-4 and TRBJ2-7; D uncertain. Germline assignment: CDR1 SGHNT and CDR2 YYREEE (reference sequence). V was trimmed by 0 bases and J by 1 base, leaving 8 bases between them. The CDR3 loop spans 14 amino acids. Here the CDR3 reads CASSLGATSYEQYF. In DNA form, the CDR3 reads TGTGCCAGCAGCTTGGGTGCCACATCCTACGAGCAGTACTTC.

V and J are TRBV5-1 and TRBJ1-1, with D uncertain. This CDR3 region has 14 residues. Trimming shortened V by 1 base and J by 4 bases, and 11 bases separated the two germline ends. CDR1 and CDR2 (germline): SGHRS, YFSETQ. The CDR3 DNA is TGCGCCAGCAGCTTGATGGAAGCGGGCACTGAAGCTTTCTTT. Its translation: CASSLMEAGTEAFF.

V and J are TRBV6-5 and TRBJ2-7; 11 nucleotides line up with TRBD2. Germline V gives CDR1 MNHEY, CDR2 SVGAGI. There are 14 residues in the CDR3. V lost 7 bases, J lost 9 bases, and 11 bases stayed unmatched. The CDR3 sequence: CASKGGLAVLGQYF. CDR3 sequence (DNA): TGTGCCAGCAAGGGGGGACTAGCGGTCTTAGGGCAGTACTTC.

This CDR3 reads CASSLGQGAVYEQYF. CDR3 in DNA: TGCGCCAGCAGCTTGGGACAGGGGGCGGTCTACGAGCAGTACTTC. The chain links TRBV5-1 to TRBJ2-7; 10 positions agree with TRBD1. The CDR3 totals 15 residues. V lost 0 bases, J lost 3 bases, and 3 bases stayed unmatched. Germline loops: CDR1 SGHRS, CDR2 YFSETQ.

The chain couples TRBV28 to TRBJ1-6; tentative D call: TRBD1 (5 bases). Per germline, CDR1 MDHEN and CDR2 SYDVKM. This CDR3 spans 14 amino acids. V was clipped by 5 bases and J by 7 bases, with 12 bases between them. CDR3 nucleotide sequence: TGTGCCAGCAGTCCCAGGGACTGGAATTCACCCCTCCACTTT. Amino acids: CASSPRDWNSPLHF.

The chain links TRBV11-2 to TRBJ1-2, with a tentative D call TRBD1 (6 bases). Germline V gives CDR1 SGHAT, CDR2 FQNNGV. Trimming took off 0 bases at V and 8 bases at J, with 16 bases between the two ends. The CDR3 length is 15 residues. In DNA form, the CDR3 reads TGTGCCAGCAGCTTAGATTTCAGGGGAACTAACGGCTACACCTTC. Protein product: CASSLDFRGTNGYTF.

This rearrangement joins TRBV27 to TRBJ1-2; D is possibly TRBD1 (6 bases). The V gene lost 5 bases and the J gene lost 5 bases, with 12 bases spanning the gap. This CDR3 has 13 amino acids. Germline V gene data show CDR1 as MNHEY and CDR2 as SMNVEV (reference sequence). Here the CDR3 reads CASSANREYGYTF. Written as DNA, the CDR3 is TGTGCCAGCAGTGCCAACAGGGAGTATGGCTACACCTTC.

The chain is built from TRBV28 and TRBJ2-3, with TRBD1 matching over 8 bases. V gave up 7 bases and J gave up 3 bases; unmatched junction bases: 12. The CDR3 totals 16 residues. Per germline, CDR1 MDHEN and CDR2 SYDVKM. This CDR3 is CASKWDRDRTTDTQYF. CDR3 coding DNA: TGTGCCAGCAAGTGGGACCGGGACAGGACTACAGATACGCAGTATTTT.